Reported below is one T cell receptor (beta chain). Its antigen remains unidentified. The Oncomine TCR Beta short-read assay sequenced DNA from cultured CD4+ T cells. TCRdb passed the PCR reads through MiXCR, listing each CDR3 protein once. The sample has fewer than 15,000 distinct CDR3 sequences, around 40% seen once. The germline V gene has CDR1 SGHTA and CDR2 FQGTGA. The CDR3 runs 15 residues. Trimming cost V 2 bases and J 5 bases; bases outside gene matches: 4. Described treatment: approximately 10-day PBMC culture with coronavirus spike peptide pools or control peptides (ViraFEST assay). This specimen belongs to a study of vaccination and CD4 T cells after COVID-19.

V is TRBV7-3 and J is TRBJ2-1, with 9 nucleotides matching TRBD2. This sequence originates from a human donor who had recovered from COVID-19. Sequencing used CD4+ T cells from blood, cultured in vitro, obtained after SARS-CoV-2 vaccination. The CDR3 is CASSLGSGRHNEQFF. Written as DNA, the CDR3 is TGTGCCAGCAGCTTAGGAAGCGGGAGGCACAATGAGCAGTTCTTC.